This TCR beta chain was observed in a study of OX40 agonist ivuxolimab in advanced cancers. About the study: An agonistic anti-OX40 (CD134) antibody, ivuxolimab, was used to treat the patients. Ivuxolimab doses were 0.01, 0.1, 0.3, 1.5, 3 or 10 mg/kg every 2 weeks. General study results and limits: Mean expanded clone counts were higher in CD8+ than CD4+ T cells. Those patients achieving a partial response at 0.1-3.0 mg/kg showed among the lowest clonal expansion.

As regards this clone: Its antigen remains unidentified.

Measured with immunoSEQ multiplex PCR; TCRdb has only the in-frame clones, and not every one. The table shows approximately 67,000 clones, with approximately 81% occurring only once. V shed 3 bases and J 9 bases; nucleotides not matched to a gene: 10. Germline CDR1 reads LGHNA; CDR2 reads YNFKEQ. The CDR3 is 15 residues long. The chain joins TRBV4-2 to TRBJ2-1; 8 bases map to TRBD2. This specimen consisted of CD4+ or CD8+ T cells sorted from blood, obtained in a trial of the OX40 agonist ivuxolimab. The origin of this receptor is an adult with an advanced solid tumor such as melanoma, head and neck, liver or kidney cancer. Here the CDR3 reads CASSQPSGGAREQFF. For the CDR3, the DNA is TGTGCCAGCAGCCAGCCATCGGGGGGGGCCCGTGAGCAGTTCTTC.